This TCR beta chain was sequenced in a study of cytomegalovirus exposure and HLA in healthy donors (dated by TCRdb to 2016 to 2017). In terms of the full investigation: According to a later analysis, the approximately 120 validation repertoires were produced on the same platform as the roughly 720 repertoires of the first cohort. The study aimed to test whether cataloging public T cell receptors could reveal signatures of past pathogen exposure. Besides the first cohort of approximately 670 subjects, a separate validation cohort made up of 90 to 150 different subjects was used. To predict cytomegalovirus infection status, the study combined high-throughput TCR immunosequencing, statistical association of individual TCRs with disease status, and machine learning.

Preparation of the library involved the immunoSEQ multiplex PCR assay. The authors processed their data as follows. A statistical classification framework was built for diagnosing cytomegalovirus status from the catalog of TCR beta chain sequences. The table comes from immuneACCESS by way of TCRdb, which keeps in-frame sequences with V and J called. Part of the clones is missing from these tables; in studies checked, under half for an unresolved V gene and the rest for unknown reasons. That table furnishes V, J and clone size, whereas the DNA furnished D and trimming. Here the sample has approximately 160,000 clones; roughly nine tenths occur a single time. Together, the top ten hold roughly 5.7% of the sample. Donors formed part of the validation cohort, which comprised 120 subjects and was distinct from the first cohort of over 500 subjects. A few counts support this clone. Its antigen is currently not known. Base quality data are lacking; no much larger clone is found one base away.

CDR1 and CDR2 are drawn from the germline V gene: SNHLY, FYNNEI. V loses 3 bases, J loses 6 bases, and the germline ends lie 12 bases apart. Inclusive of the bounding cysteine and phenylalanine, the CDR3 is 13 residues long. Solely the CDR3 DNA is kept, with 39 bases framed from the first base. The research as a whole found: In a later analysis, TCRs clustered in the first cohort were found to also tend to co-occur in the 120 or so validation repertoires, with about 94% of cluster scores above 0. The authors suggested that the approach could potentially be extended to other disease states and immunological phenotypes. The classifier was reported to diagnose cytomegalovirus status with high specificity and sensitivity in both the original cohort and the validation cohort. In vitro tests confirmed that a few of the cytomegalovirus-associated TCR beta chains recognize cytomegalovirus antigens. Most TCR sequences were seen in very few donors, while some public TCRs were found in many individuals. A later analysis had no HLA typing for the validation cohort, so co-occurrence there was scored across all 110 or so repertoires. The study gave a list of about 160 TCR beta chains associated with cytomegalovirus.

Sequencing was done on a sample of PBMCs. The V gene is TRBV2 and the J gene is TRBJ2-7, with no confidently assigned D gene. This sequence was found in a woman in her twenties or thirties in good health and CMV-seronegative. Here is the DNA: TGTGCCAGCAGTGACCCCTTGGGTCCCGAGCAGTACTTC. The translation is CASSDPLGPEQYF.